A selection of T cell receptor beta chains follows, all from one sample in a study of HIV-infected patients and healthy controls. A single record per CDR3 protein comes from TCRdb applying MiXCR to the 5' RACE reads. This table has around 64,000 distinct CDR3 sequences, about a sixth appearing once. The specimen sequenced was CD4+ T cells from blood. These receptors all come from a human donor in good health. The CDR3 runs from the conserved cysteine through the conserved F or W. Each record gives: CDR3 protein, CDR3 DNA, clone size, V gene, J gene, D gene. A D gene is named only where the DNA matches it firmly. Size values are once, few and many counts, or a class for expanded clones, and some rows have none.

CDR3: CASSRTSGSEEQYF; DNA: TGTGCCAGCAGCAGGACTAGCGGGAGTGAGGAGCAGTACTTC; size: .; V: TRBV7-2; J: TRBJ2-7; D: TRBD2
CDR3: CSVSTAQGTNEKLFF; DNA: TGCAGCGTATCGACAGCCCAAGGAACTAATGAAAAACTGTTTTTT; size: .; V: TRBV29-1; J: TRBJ1-4; D: .
CDR3: CASSPDYYEQYF; DNA: TGTGCCAGCTCACCGGATTATTACGAGCAGTACTTC; size: many; V: TRBV18; J: TRBJ2-7; D: .
CDR3: CASSYRQGGDTEAFF; DNA: TGTGCCAGCAGCTATAGGCAGGGAGGGGACACTGAAGCTTTCTTT; size: many; V: TRBV7-9; J: TRBJ1-1; D: .
CDR3: CASSYSLLATDTQYF; DNA: TGTGCCAGCAGTTACTCCCTACTAGCAACCGATACGCAGTATTTT; size: .; V: TRBV6-6; J: TRBJ2-3; D: .
CDR3: CSARKPSETGELFF; DNA: TGCAGTGCTAGAAAGCCTTCAGAGACCGGGGAGCTGTTTTTT; size: many; V: TRBV20-1; J: TRBJ2-2; D: .
CDR3: CASSYAVSGANVLTF; DNA: TGTGCCAGCAGTTACGCGGTCTCTGGGGCCAACGTCCTGACTTTC; size: many; V: TRBV6-5; J: TRBJ2-6; D: .
CDR3: CASSFSGGAGANVLTF; DNA: TGTGCCAGCAGTTTTTCGGGGGGCGCCGGGGCCAACGTCCTGACTTTC; size: many; V: TRBV12-3/TRBV12-4; J: TRBJ2-6; D: .
CDR3: CASSQDRASGITDTQYF; DNA: TGTGCCAGCAGCCAAGATCGGGCTAGCGGCATCACAGATACGCAGTATTTT; size: few; V: TRBV4-2; J: TRBJ2-3; D: TRBD2
CDR3: CASSGGTAQSQYF; DNA: TGTGCCAGCAGCGGAGGGACAGCCCAGTCCCAGTACTTC; size: few; V: TRBV6-5; J: TRBJ2-5; D: .
CDR3: CASRAQAMDTQYF; DNA: TGTGCCTCGAGGGCACAGGCGATGGATACGCAGTATTTT; size: many; V: TRBV28; J: TRBJ2-3; D: .
CDR3: CASSLGQERGKFF; DNA: TGTGCCAGCAGCTTAGGTCAGGAGCGGGGGAAGTTCTTC; size: .; V: TRBV7-9; J: TRBJ2-1; D: TRBD2
CDR3: CSARLGDKGDYGYTF; DNA: TGCAGTGCTAGATTGGGAGATAAGGGGGACTATGGCTACACCTTC; size: .; V: TRBV20-1; J: TRBJ1-2; D: .
CDR3: CASSLADEGDTQYF; DNA: TGCGCCAGCAGCTTGGCAGACGAGGGAGATACGCAGTATTTT; size: .; V: TRBV5-1; J: TRBJ2-3; D: .
CDR3: CASSQDPGLGDNEQFF; DNA: TGTGCCAGCAGCCAAGATCCGGGACTAGGGGACAATGAGCAGTTCTTC; size: .; V: TRBV14; J: TRBJ2-1; D: TRBD2
CDR3: CSATTGGVGKLFF; DNA: TGCAGTGCTACTACAGGGGGCGTTGGAAAACTGTTTTTT; size: few; V: TRBV20-1; J: TRBJ1-4; D: TRBD1
CDR3: CASRPGQANQPQHF; DNA: TGTGCCAGTAGACCTGGACAGGCCAATCAGCCCCAGCATTTT; size: .; V: TRBV19; J: TRBJ1-5; D: TRBD1
CDR3: CASSLLGQGGETQYF; DNA: TGTGCTAGCAGCTTATTGGGACAGGGAGGGGAGACCCAGTACTTC; size: .; V: TRBV7-7; J: TRBJ2-5; D: TRBD1
CDR3: CASSRGQTGTEAFF; DNA: TGCGCCAGCAGCCGGGGACAGACGGGCACTGAAGCTTTCTTT; size: many; V: TRBV4-1; J: TRBJ1-1; D: TRBD1
CDR3: CASSWTGYNSPLHF; DNA: TGTGCCAGCAGTTGGACGGGCTATAATTCACCCCTCCACTTT; size: many; V: TRBV12-3/TRBV12-4; J: TRBJ1-6; D: .
CDR3: CASSHGGRGQPQHF; DNA: TGTGCCAGCAGCCATGGGGGGCGCGGACAGCCCCAGCATTTT; size: .; V: TRBV3-1; J: TRBJ1-5; D: .
CDR3: CASSPPASGSYEQYF; DNA: TGTGCCAGCTCACCACCGGCTAGCGGGTCCTACGAGCAGTACTTC; size: .; V: TRBV18; J: TRBJ2-7; D: TRBD2
CDR3: CASSTQSYTEAFF; DNA: TGTGCCAGTAGTACCCAAAGTTACACTGAAGCTTTCTTT; size: .; V: TRBV19; J: TRBJ1-1; D: .
CDR3: CASSIQLAGYEQYF; DNA: TGTGCCAGTAGTATACAACTAGCGGGATACGAGCAGTACTTC; size: few; V: TRBV19; J: TRBJ2-7; D: TRBD2
CDR3: CSASPQGGQPQHF; DNA: TGCAGTGCTAGCCCACAGGGGGGTCAGCCCCAGCATTTT; size: .; V: TRBV20-1; J: TRBJ1-5; D: TRBD1
CDR3: CARGDLSFRETQYF; DNA: TGTGCCCGAGGGGATCTTAGCTTCCGCGAGACCCAGTACTTC; size: few; V: TRBV7-2; J: TRBJ2-5; D: .
CDR3: CASSTAGGLTYEQYF; DNA: TGTGCCAGTAGTACCGCGGGAGGGCTGACCTACGAGCAGTACTTC; size: .; V: TRBV19; J: TRBJ2-7; D: TRBD2
CDR3: CASSLASRHEQYF; DNA: TGTGCCAGCAGTTTGGCTAGTCGCCACGAGCAGTACTTC; size: few; V: TRBV28; J: TRBJ2-7; D: .
CDR3: CASSLGQGRGEQYF; DNA: TGTGCCAGCAGTCTGGGACAGGGAAGAGGCGAGCAGTACTTC; size: few; V: TRBV6-2/TRBV6-3; J: TRBJ2-7; D: TRBD1